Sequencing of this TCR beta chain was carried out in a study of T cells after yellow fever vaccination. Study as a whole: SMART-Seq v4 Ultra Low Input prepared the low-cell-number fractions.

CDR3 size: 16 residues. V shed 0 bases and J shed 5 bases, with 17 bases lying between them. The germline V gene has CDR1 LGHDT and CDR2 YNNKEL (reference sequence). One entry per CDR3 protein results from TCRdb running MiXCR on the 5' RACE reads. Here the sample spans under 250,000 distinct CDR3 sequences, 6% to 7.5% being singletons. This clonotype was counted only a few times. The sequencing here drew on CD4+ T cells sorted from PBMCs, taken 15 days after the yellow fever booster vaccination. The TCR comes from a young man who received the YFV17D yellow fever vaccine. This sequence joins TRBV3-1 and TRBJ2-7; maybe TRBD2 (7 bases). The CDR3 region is CASSQDPGEGGNEQYF. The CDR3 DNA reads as TGTGCCAGCAGCCAAGATCCGGGGGAGGGGGGTAACGAGCAGTACTTC.